This T cell receptor beta chain was recovered during a study of cytomegalovirus exposure and HLA in healthy donors. The PCR contained 60 Vbeta and 13 Jbeta primers. Here immunoSEQ multiplex PCR was the method, and the copy in TCRdb shows in-frame clones only, minus some. The sample comprises over 150,000 clones, 68% of which are singletons, and less than 3.5% rests with the top ten. General study results and limits: Some V segments, TRBV6-2 and TRBV6-3 among them, were indistinguishable and were therefore excluded. Among TCR beta chains, those listed as cytomegalovirus-associated numbered over 150.

The CDR3 is 12 amino acids. Trimming stripped 4 bases from V and 4 bases from J, with 7 bases between. Germline V gene data show CDR1 as ENHRY and CDR2 as SYGVKD. This clone was counted only a few times. Its antigen is not known. This TCR was recovered from a woman aged 40-49 years in good health and CMV-seropositive. The chain is built from TRBV10-3 and TRBJ1-1; D may be TRBD1 (5 bases). Sample: PBMCs. The CDR3 sequence: CAISGGGTEAFF. CDR3 nucleotides: TGTGCCATCAGTGGGGGGGGCACTGAAGCTTTCTTT.